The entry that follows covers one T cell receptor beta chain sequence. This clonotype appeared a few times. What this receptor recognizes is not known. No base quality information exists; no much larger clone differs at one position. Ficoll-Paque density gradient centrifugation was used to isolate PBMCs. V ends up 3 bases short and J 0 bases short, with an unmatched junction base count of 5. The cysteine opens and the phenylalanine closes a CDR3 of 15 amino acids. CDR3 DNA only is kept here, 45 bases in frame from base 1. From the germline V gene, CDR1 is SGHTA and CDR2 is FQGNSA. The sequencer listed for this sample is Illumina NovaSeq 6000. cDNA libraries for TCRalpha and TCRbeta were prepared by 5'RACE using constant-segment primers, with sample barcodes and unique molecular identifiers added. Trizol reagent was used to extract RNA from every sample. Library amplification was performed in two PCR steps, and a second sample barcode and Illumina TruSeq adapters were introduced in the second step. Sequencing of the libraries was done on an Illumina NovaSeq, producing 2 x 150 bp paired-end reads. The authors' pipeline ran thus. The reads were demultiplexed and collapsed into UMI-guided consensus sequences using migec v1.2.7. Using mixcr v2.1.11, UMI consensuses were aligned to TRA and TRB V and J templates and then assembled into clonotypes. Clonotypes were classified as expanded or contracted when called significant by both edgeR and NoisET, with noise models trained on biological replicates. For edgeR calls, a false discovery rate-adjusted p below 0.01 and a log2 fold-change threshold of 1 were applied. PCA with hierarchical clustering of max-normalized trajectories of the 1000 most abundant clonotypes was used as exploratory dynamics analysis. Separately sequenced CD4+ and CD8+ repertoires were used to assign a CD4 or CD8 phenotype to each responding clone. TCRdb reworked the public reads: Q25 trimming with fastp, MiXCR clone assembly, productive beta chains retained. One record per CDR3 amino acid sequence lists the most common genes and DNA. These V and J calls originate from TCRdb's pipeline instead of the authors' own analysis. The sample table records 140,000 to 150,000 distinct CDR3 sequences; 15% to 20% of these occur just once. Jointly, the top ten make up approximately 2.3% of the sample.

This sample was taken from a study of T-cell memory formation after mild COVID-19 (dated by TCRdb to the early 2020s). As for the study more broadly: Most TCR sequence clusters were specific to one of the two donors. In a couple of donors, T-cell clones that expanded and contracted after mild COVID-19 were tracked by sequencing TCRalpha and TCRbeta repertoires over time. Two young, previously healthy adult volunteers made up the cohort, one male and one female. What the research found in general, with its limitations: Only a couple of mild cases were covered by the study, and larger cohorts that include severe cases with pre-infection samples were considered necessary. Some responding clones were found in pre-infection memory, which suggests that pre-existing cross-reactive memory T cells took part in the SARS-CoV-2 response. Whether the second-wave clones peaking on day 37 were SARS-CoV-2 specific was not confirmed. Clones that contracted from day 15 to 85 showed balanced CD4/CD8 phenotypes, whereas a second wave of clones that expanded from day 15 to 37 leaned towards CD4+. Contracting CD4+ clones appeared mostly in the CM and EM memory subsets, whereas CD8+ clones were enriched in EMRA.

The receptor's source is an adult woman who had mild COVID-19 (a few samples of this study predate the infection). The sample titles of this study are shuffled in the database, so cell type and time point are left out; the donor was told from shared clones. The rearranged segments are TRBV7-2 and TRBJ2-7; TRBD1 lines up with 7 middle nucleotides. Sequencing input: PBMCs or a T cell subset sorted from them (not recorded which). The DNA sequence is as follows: TGTGCCAGCAGCTTCGGACAGGTTTACTCCTACGAGCAGTACTTC. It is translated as CASSFGQVYSYEQYF.